The rows below give T cell receptor beta chains drawn from one sample of a study of metastatic and nonmetastatic thyroid tumors. TCRdb re-clonotyped the PCR reads through MiXCR. In the table there are around 18,000 clones, 30% to 40% of which are singletons. What was sequenced was tumor tissue. These receptors all stem from a female donor with papillary thyroid cancer or a benign thyroid nodule (not recorded which). Some clones in this sample may be carry-over from other donors' samples. Each CDR3 is given with its conserved first and last residue. The order of the fields is J gene, V gene, clone size, D gene, CDR3 length, CDR3 protein, CDR3 DNA. D genes are given only for firm matches. A row's size may be missing; if present it is once, few, many or a size class.

J gene: TRBJ2-5
V gene: TRBV5-1
clone size: .
D gene: TRBD2
CDR3 length: 15
CDR3 protein: CASSYRAGGQETQYF
CDR3 DNA: TGCGCCAGCAGCTATAGGGCGGGAGGTCAAGAGACCCAGTACTTC

J gene: TRBJ1-4
V gene: TRBV7-9
clone size: many
D gene: .
CDR3 length: 12
CDR3 protein: CASSLEEQKLFF
CDR3 DNA: TGTGCCAGCAGCTTAGAAGAACAAAAACTGTTTTTT

J gene: TRBJ2-7
V gene: TRBV9
clone size: .
D gene: TRBD2
CDR3 length: 14
CDR3 protein: CASSVTSGSDEQYF
CDR3 DNA: TGTGCCAGCAGCGTTACTAGCGGGAGTGACGAGCAGTACTTC

J gene: TRBJ2-7
V gene: TRBV9
clone size: .
D gene: .
CDR3 length: 15
CDR3 protein: CASSVAGTPYSEQYF
CDR3 DNA: TGTGCCAGCAGCGTAGCGGGGACCCCATACAGCGAGCAGTACTTC

J gene: TRBJ1-1
V gene: TRBV20-1
clone size: many
D gene: .
CDR3 length: 12
CDR3 protein: CSVQIRNTEAFF
CDR3 DNA: TGCAGTGTTCAGATTCGGAACACTGAAGCTTTCTTT

J gene: TRBJ1-1
V gene: TRBV5-1
clone size: .
D gene: .
CDR3 length: 13
CDR3 protein: CASSGGQTTEAFF
CDR3 DNA: TGCGCCAGCAGCGGAGGACAGACCACTGAAGCTTTCTTT

J gene: TRBJ1-2
V gene: TRBV7-8
clone size: .
D gene: TRBD1
CDR3 length: 15
CDR3 protein: CASSITDRGWHGYTF
CDR3 DNA: TGTGCCAGCAGTATAACGGACAGGGGATGGCATGGCTACACCTTC

J gene: TRBJ1-1
V gene: TRBV6-1
clone size: few
D gene: TRBD1
CDR3 length: 14
CDR3 protein: CASSLQGLNTEAFF
CDR3 DNA: TGTGCCAGCAGCCTACAGGGGTTGAACACTGAAGCTTTCTTT

J gene: TRBJ1-5
V gene: TRBV5-6
clone size: .
D gene: .
CDR3 length: 14
CDR3 protein: CASSLERADQPQHF
CDR3 DNA: TGTGCCAGCAGCCTCGAGCGGGCCGATCAGCCCCAGCATTTT

J gene: TRBJ2-5
V gene: TRBV28
clone size: .
D gene: TRBD2
CDR3 length: 15
CDR3 protein: CASSHGTSGGETQYF
CDR3 DNA: TGTGCCAGCAGTCACGGGACTAGCGGAGGAGAGACCCAGTACTTC

J gene: TRBJ1-3
V gene: TRBV20-1
clone size: .
D gene: .
CDR3 length: 15
CDR3 protein: CSARGLMGGPDTIYF
CDR3 DNA: TGCAGTGCTAGGGGATTGATGGGGGGCCCAGACACCATATATTTT

J gene: TRBJ1-2
V gene: TRBV6-1
clone size: .
D gene: .
CDR3 length: 15
CDR3 protein: CASTSGIWKDYGYTF
CDR3 DNA: TGTGCCAGCACGTCGGGGATTTGGAAGGACTATGGCTACACCTTC

J gene: TRBJ1-1
V gene: TRBV4-1
clone size: .
D gene: .
CDR3 length: 13
CDR3 protein: CASSQSRGAEAFF
CDR3 DNA: TGCGCCAGCAGCCAATCCCGGGGGGCTGAAGCTTTCTTT

J gene: TRBJ2-7
V gene: TRBV7-2
clone size: .
D gene: .
CDR3 length: 14
CDR3 protein: CASSALAATYEQYF
CDR3 DNA: TGTGCCAGCAGCGCCTTAGCGGCAACCTACGAGCAGTACTTC

J gene: TRBJ1-2
V gene: TRBV6-1
clone size: few
D gene: TRBD1
CDR3 length: 14
CDR3 protein: CASRSTGGNYGYTF
CDR3 DNA: TGTGCCAGCAGATCTACAGGGGGTAACTATGGCTACACCTTC

J gene: TRBJ2-3
V gene: TRBV6-1
clone size: .
D gene: .
CDR3 length: 16
CDR3 protein: CASSEEGPGLTDTQYF
CDR3 DNA: TGTGCCAGCAGTGAAGAGGGCCCGGGGCTCACAGATACGCAGTATTTT

J gene: TRBJ1-5
V gene: TRBV6-1
clone size: few
D gene: .
CDR3 length: 16
CDR3 protein: CASTPGQTYSNQPQHF
CDR3 DNA: TGTGCCAGCACCCCCGGACAGACTTATAGCAATCAGCCCCAGCATTTT

J gene: TRBJ2-5
V gene: TRBV28
clone size: many
D gene: TRBD2
CDR3 length: 17
CDR3 protein: CASSFGVAGGGGETQYF
CDR3 DNA: TGTGCCAGCAGTTTTGGGGTAGCGGGAGGGGGAGGAGAGACCCAGTACTTC

J gene: TRBJ2-3
V gene: TRBV5-1
clone size: medium-sized
D gene: TRBD2
CDR3 length: 15
CDR3 protein: CASSIAGGGTDTQYF
CDR3 DNA: TGCGCCAGCAGCATAGCGGGAGGGGGCACAGATACGCAGTATTTT

J gene: TRBJ2-7
V gene: TRBV5-1
clone size: .
D gene: .
CDR3 length: 14
CDR3 protein: CASSLGVAAYEQYF
CDR3 DNA: TGCGCCAGCAGCTTGGGTGTGGCAGCCTACGAGCAGTACTTC

J gene: TRBJ2-7
V gene: TRBV29-1
clone size: few
D gene: .
CDR3 length: 12
CDR3 protein: CSVARTAGEQYF
CDR3 DNA: TGCAGCGTTGCCCGGACGGCAGGTGAGCAGTACTTC

J gene: TRBJ2-5
V gene: TRBV29-1
clone size: many
D gene: TRBD1
CDR3 length: 13
CDR3 protein: CSVKTGGRETQYF
CDR3 DNA: TGCAGCGTGAAAACAGGGGGCCGGGAGACCCAGTACTTC

J gene: TRBJ1-6
V gene: TRBV24-1
clone size: few
D gene: .
CDR3 length: 16
CDR3 protein: CATSDSKAGDNSPLHF
CDR3 DNA: TGTGCCACCAGTGATTCTAAGGCAGGGGATAATTCACCCCTCCACTTT

J gene: TRBJ1-6
V gene: TRBV28
clone size: medium-sized
D gene: TRBD1
CDR3 length: 16
CDR3 protein: CASSIALGQGNSPLHF
CDR3 DNA: TGTGCCAGCAGTATTGCCTTGGGACAGGGCAATTCACCCCTCCACTTT

J gene: TRBJ1-4
V gene: TRBV5-1
clone size: .
D gene: TRBD1
CDR3 length: 15
CDR3 protein: CASTHGTGESEKLFF
CDR3 DNA: TGCGCCAGCACCCATGGAACAGGGGAGAGTGAAAAACTGTTTTTT

J gene: TRBJ2-7
V gene: TRBV6-2/TRBV6-3
clone size: .
D gene: .
CDR3 length: 15
CDR3 protein: CASSYQPGRLYEQYF
CDR3 DNA: TGTGCCAGCAGTTACCAACCGGGACGGCTCTACGAGCAGTACTTC

J gene: TRBJ2-6
V gene: TRBV2
clone size: .
D gene: .
CDR3 length: 15
CDR3 protein: CASSGRAAGANVLTF
CDR3 DNA: TGTGCCAGCAGTGGACGGGCGGCCGGGGCCAACGTCCTGACTTTC

J gene: TRBJ2-7
V gene: TRBV6-5
clone size: many
D gene: .
CDR3 length: 14
CDR3 protein: CASSYPQSSYEQYF
CDR3 DNA: TGTGCCAGCAGTTACCCCCAAAGCTCCTACGAGCAGTACTTC